Below, one T cell receptor beta chain is given with its context. As processed by the authors: Estimation of nucleated cell counts was performed using reference gene primer amplification. Clones were sequenced by immunoSEQ multiplex PCR, and TCRdb holds only the in-frame ones, with some missing. For V, J and clone size, that table is used; D and trimming come from the DNA. The sample contains some 76,000 clones, 85% to 90% of which appear only once. This record belongs to a study of blood T cell repertoires in COVID-19. At the level of the study: Some COVID-19 samples were acute and others convalescent; all came from the United States, Italy and Spain. PBMCs, B-cell-depleted T cells, or T cells were the source of the cDNA or gDNA that made up the material.

V lost 5 bases, J lost 3 bases, and 17 bases lay in between. This CDR3 has 16 amino acids. CDR1 and CDR2 from the germline V gene are SGHTA and FQGTGA. The receptor was isolated from a man aged 55 to 70 with acute or convalescent COVID-19. The specimen was peripheral blood. The J gene is TRBJ2-1, the V gene TRBV7-3; tentative D call: TRBD2 (6 bases). CDR3 sequence (DNA): TGTGCCAGCAGCCCACTGACTAGGGTTTTCTACAATGAGCAGTTCTTC. This sequence encodes CASSPLTRVFYNEQFF.